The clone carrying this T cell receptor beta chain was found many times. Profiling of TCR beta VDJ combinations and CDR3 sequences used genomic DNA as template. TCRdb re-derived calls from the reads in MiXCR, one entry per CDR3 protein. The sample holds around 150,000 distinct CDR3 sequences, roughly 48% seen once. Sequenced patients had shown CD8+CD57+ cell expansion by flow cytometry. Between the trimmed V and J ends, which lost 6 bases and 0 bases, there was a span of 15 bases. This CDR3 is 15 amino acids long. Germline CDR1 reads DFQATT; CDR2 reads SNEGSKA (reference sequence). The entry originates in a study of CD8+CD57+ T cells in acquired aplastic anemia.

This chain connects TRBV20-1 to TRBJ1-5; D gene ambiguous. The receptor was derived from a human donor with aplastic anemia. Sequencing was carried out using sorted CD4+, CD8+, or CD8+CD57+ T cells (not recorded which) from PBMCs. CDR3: CSASPGGGSNQPQHF. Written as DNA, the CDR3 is TGCAGTGCCTCCCCGGGCGGAGGTAGCAATCAGCCCCAGCATTTT.